This entry features one T cell receptor beta chain sequence. Its antigen is as yet unknown. The data stem from a study of vaccination and CD4 T cells after COVID-19. The time point here: late sampling 161 to 241 days after vaccination in three convalescent patients. Treatment of the sample: roughly 10-day PBMC culture with coronavirus spike peptide pools or control peptides (ViraFEST assay). At the Johns Hopkins FTIC core, DNA taken from cultured CD4+ T cells was sequenced by way of the Oncomine TCR Beta short-read assay. TCRdb ran MiXCR on the PCR reads and lists one entry per CDR3 protein. The sample shows about 22,000 distinct CDR3 sequences, under 40% of them seen only once. The CDR3 runs to 14 residues. CDR1 is DFQATT and CDR2 is SNEGSKA in the germline V gene (reference sequence). V lost 1 base, J lost 3 bases, and 7 bases lay in between.

V is TRBV20-1 and J is TRBJ2-6; unclear D gene. This receptor was taken from a human donor who had recovered from COVID-19. The sample was CD4+ T cells from blood, cultured in vitro, taken about 7 months after SARS-CoV-2 vaccination. The CDR3 protein is CSARVPNGANVLTF. The CDR3 nucleotides are TGCAGTGCTAGAGTCCCAAATGGGGCCAACGTCCTGACTTTC.